These T cell receptor beta chains were read from a single sample in a study of Tregs in tolerant kidney transplant recipients. Data came from immunoSEQ multiplex PCR; TCRdb stores just in-frame clones and leaves some out. Among about 69,000 clones listed, about 89% were seen once. Sequences were derived from CD4+ T cells from blood, sampled before the transplant. The receptor source for this set is a human donor who received a combined kidney and bone marrow transplant. The CDR3 runs from the conserved cysteine through the conserved F or W. Each record gives: D gene, J gene, clone size, V gene, CDR3 DNA, CDR3 protein. The D gene is left open where the match is weak. Some rows have no size entry. The others give once, few or many, or a class for an expanded clone.

- TRBJ2-1 - TRBV20-1 TGCAGTGCTAGCGGGAACAATGAGCAGTTCTTC CSASGNNEQFF
TRBD1 TRBJ2-1 - TRBV5-1 TGCGCCAGCAGCCGTACAGGGGTTGTCGACAATGAGCAGTTCTTC CASSRTGVVDNEQFF
TRBD1 TRBJ1-4 - TRBV27 TGTGCCAGCAGTTTAAAAAGGGGGCTGAGTGAAAAACTGTTTTTT CASSLKRGLSEKLFF
- TRBJ1-2 - TRBV4-1 TGCGCCAGCAGCCTCGGGTGGGGGGGTGATGGCTACACCTTC CASSLGWGGDGYTF
TRBD2 TRBJ2-7 - TRBV30 TGTGCCTGGAGTGCCATTAGCGGGAGAGTACACGAGCAGTACTTC CAWSAISGRVHEQYF
- TRBJ2-1 - TRBV9 TGTGCCAGCAGCCCCCTGGGCAGATATGTCGATGAGCAGTTCTTC CASSPLGRYVDEQFF
- TRBJ2-7 - TRBV5-1 TGCGCCAGCAGCTTGGGTGACAACTACGAGCAGTACTTC CASSLGDNYEQYF
TRBD2 TRBJ2-3 - TRBV30 TGTGCCTGGAGTTTTAAAGCGGGCGGGGGGCCAGATACGCAGTATTTT CAWSFKAGGGPDTQYF
- TRBJ2-3 - TRBV5-4 TGTGCCAGCAGCTCCGGCGGGTCTCCCACAGATACGCAGTATTTT CASSSGGSPTDTQYF
- TRBJ2-7 medium-sized TRBV7-2 TGTGCCAGCAGCTTTAACTCCTACGAGCAGTACTTC CASSFNSYEQYF
- TRBJ2-7 - TRBV28 TGTGCCAGCAGTTCCCCAAGCGGAATCTACGAGCAGTACTTC CASSSPSGIYEQYF
- TRBJ2-7 - TRBV28 TGTGCCAGCAGTTTACATGCTGGGGCCAACGAGCAGTACTTC CASSLHAGANEQYF
TRBD1 TRBJ1-2 - TRBV7-2 TGTGCCAGCAGCAAGCCTCGACAGGGGAGAGGGTATGGCTACACCTTC CASSKPRQGRGYGYTF
TRBD1 TRBJ2-5 - TRBV18 TGTGCCAGCTCACCAATGAGACAGGGGGCCGAGACCCAGTACTTC CASSPMRQGAETQYF
TRBD2 TRBJ2-7 - TRBV28 TGTGCCAGCGGGGGGGTAGGTCCCTCCTACGAGCAGTACTTC CASGGVGPSYEQYF
TRBD2 TRBJ2-7 - TRBV2 TGTGCCAGCAGAGAACTAGCGGGAGGCTACGAGCAGTACTTC CASRELAGGYEQYF